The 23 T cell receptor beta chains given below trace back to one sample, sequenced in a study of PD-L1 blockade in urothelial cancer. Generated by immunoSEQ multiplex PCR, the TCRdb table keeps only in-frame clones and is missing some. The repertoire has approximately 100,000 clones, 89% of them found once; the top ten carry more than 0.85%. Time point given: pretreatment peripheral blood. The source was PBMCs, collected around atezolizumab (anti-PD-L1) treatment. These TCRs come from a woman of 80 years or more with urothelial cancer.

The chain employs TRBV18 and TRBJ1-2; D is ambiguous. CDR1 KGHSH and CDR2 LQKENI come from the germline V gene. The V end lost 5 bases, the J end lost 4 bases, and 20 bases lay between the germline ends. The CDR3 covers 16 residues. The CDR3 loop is CASSSLAGQEAYGYTF. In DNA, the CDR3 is TGTGCCAGCTCATCCCTCGCGGGCCAGGAGGCCTATGGCTACACCTTC.

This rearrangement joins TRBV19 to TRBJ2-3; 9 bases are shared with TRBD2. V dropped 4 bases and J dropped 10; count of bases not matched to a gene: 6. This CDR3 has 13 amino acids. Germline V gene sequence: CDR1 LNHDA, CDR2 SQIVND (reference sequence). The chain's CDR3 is CASSTGTSWAQYF. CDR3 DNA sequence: TGTGCCAGTAGTACCGGGACTAGCTGGGCGCAGTATTTT.

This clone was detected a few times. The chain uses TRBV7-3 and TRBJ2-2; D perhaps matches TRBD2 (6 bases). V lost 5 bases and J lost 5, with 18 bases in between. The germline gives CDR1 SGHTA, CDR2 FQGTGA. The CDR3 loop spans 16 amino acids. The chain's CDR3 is CASSPRGQGGTGELFF. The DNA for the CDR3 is TGTGCCAGCAGCCCCCGAGGGCAGGGAGGAACCGGGGAGCTGTTTTTT. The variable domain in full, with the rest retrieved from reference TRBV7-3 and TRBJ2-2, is GAGVSQTPSNKVTEKGKYVELRCDPISGHTALYWYRQSLGQGPEFLIYFQGTGAADDSGLPNDRFFAVRPEGSVSTLKIQRTERGDSAVYLCASSPRGQGGTGELFFGEGSRLTVL.

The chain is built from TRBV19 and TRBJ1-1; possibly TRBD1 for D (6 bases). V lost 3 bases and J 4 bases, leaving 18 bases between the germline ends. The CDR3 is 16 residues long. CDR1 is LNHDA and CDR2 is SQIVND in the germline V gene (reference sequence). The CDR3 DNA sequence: TGTGCCAGTAGTATCCAGGGGAGTTCAAGGGGCACTGAAGCTTTCTTT. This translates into CASSIQGSSRGTEAFF.

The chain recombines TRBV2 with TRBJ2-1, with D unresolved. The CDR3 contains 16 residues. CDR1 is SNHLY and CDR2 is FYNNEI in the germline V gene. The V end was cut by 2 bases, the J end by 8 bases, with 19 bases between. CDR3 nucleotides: TGTGCCAGCAGTGAATCGCGGTCCTCCGGCCCCGATGAGCAGTTCTTC. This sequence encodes CASSESRSSGPDEQFF.

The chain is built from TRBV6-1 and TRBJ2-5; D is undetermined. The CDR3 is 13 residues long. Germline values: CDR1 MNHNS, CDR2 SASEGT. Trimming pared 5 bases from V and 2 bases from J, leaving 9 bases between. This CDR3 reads CASSMNRQETQYF. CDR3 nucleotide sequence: TGTGCCAGCAGTATGAACAGACAAGAGACCCAGTACTTC.

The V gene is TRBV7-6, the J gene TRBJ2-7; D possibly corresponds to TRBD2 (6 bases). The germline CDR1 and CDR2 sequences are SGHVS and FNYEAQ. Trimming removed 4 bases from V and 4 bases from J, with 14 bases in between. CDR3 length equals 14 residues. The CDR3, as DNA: TGTGCCAGCAGCTCCGGACCCGGACTATACGAGCAGTACTTC. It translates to CASSSGPGLYEQYF.

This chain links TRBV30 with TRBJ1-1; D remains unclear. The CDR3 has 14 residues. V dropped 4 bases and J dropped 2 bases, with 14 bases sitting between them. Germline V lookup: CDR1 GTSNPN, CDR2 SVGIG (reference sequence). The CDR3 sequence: CAWKPGRINTEAFF. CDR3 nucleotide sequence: TGTGCCTGGAAACCAGGCCGGATAAACACTGAAGCTTTCTTT.

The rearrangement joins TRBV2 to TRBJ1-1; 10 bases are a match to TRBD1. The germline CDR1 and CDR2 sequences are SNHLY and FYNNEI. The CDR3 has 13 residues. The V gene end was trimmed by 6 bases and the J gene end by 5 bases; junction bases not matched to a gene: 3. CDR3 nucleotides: TGTGCCAGCAGCGGGACAGGGGTAACTGAAGCTTTCTTT. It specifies CASSGTGVTEAFF.

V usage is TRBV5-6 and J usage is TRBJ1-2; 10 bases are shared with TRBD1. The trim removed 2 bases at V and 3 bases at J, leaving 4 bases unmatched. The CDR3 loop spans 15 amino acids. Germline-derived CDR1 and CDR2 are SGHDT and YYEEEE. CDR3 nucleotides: TGTGCCAGCAGCTTCCGACAGGGGGCAGACTATGGCTACACCTTC. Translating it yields CASSFRQGADYGYTF.

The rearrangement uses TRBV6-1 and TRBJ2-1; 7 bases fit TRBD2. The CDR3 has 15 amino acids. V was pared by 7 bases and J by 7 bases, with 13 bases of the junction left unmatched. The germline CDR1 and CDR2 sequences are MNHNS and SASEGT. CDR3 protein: CASTVTAGVMNEQFF. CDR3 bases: TGTGCCAGCACTGTAACGGCGGGAGTAATGAATGAGCAGTTCTTC.

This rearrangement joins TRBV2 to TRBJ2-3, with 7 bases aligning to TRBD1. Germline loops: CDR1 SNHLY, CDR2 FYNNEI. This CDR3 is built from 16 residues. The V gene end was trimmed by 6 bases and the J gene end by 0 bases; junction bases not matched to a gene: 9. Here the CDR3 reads CASRVQTGISTDTQYF. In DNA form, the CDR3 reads TGTGCCAGCAGGGTCCAGACAGGGATTAGCACAGATACGCAGTATTTT.

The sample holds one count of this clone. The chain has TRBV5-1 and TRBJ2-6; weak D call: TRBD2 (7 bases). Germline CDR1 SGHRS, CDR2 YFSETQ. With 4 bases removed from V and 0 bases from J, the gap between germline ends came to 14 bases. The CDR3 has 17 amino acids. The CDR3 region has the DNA TGCGCCAGCAGCCTTAGAGGGGGGGACTCTGGGGCCAACGTCCTGACTTTC. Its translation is CASSLRGGDSGANVLTF.

The CDR3: CASSLDSYEQYF. CDR3 nucleotide sequence: TGTGCCAGCAGCTTGGACAGCTACGAGCAGTACTTC. The chain carries TRBV11-2 and TRBJ2-7; TRBD1 might be the D (6 bases). The CDR3 extends over 12 amino acids. V lost 3 bases and J 3 bases, leaving 6 bases between the germline ends. Germline CDR1 reads SGHAT; CDR2 reads FQNNGV.

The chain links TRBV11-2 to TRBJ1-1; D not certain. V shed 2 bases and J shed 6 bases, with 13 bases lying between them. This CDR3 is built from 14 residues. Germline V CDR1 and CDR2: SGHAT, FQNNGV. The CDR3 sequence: CASSLREGGPEAFF. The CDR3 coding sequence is TGTGCCAGCAGCTTACGTGAGGGCGGCCCTGAAGCTTTCTTT.

CDR3 amino acids: CASSPGLAGGRNEQFF. The CDR3 bases are TGTGCCAGCAGCCCCGGACTAGCGGGAGGTCGAAATGAGCAGTTCTTC. The V call is TRBV27, the J call TRBJ2-1; 14 bases fit TRBD2. Per the germline V gene, CDR1 is MNHEY and CDR2 is SMNVEV (reference sequence). The CDR3 spans 16 residues. V lost 6 bases to trimming and J lost 7 bases; unmatched junction nucleotides: 8.

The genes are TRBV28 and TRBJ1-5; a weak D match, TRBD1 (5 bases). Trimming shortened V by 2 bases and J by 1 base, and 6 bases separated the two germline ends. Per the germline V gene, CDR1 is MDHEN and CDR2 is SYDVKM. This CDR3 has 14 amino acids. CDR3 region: CASSLAGSNQPQHF. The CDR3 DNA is TGTGCCAGCAGTTTAGCAGGGAGCAATCAGCCCCAGCATTTT. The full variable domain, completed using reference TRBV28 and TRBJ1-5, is DVKVTQSSRYLVKRTGEKVFLECVQDMDHENMFWYRQDPGLGLRLIYFSYDVKMKEKGDIPEGYSVSREKKERFSLILESASTNQTSMYLCASSLAGSNQPQHFGDGTRLSIL.

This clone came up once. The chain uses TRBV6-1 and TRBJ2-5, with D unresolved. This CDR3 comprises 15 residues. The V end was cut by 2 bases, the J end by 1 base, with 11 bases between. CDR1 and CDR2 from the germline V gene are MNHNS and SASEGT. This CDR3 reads CASSENTLTQETQYF. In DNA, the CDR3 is TGTGCCAGCAGTGAAAACACCCTCACCCAAGAGACCCAGTACTTC.

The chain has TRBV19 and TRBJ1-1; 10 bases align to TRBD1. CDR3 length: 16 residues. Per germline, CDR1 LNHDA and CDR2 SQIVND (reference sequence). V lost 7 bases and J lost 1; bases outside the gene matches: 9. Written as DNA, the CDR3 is TGTGCCAGTACCTACCACCGACAGGGGGCGAACACTGAAGCTTTCTTT. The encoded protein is CASTYHRQGANTEAFF.

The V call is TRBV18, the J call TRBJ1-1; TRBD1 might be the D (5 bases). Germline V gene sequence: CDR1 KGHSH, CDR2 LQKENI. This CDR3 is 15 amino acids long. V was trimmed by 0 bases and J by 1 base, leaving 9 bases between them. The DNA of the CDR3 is TGTGCCAGCTCACCACCGGGACTGAGGAACACTGAAGCTTTCTTT. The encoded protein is CASSPPGLRNTEAFF. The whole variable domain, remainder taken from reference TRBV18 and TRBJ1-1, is NAGVMQNPRHLVRRRGQEARLRCSPMKGHSHVYWYRQLPEEGLKFMVYLQKENIIDESGMPKERFSAEFPKEGPSILRIQQVVRGDSAAYFCASSPPGLRNTEAFFGQGTRLTVV.

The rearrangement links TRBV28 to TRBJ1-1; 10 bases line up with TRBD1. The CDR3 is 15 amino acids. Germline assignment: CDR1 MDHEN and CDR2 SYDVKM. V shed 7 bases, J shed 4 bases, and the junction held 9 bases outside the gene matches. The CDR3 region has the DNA TGTGCCAGCACTCTTCTGGACAGGGGGGGCACTGAAGCTTTCTTT. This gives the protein CASTLLDRGGTEAFF.

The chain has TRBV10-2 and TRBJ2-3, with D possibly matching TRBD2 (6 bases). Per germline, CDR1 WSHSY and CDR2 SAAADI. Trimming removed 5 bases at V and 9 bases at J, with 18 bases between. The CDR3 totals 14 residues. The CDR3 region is CASSRLEADGTQYF. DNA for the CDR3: TGCGCCAGCAGTCGACTAGAGGCGGATGGGACGCAGTATTTT.

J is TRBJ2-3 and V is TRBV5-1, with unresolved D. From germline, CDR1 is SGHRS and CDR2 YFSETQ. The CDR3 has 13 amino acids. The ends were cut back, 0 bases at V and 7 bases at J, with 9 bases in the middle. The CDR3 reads CASSLAPINTQYF. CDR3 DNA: TGCGCCAGCAGCTTGGCCCCCATCAATACGCAGTATTTT.